Listed here are 27 T cell receptor beta chains from one sample, sequenced in a study of identical twins. TCRdb ran MiXCR on the 5' RACE reads and lists one entry per CDR3 protein. The sample has around 250,000 distinct CDR3 sequences; roughly an eighth are singletons. These data also formed part of another study, on yellow fever vaccine responses in identical twins.

Material: memory (CD45RO+) T cells sorted from blood. These receptors all stem from a woman aged 18-35 years in good health.

The gene calls are TRBV9 and TRBJ1-6; 8 bases are a match to TRBD1. This CDR3 has 15 amino acids. Germline V lookup: CDR1 SGDLS, CDR2 YYNGEE. Trimming at V came to 2 bases and at J to 7 bases, leaving 5 bases not matched to a gene. CDR3 protein: CASSVTWTGNSPLHF. CDR3 in DNA: TGTGCCAGCAGCGTCACTTGGACAGGGAATTCACCCCTCCACTTT.

This clonotype was detected ten times or more. The rearrangement links TRBV27 to TRBJ2-1; the D gene is possibly TRBD2 (5 bases). This CDR3 has 13 residues. Germline CDR1 reads MNHEY; CDR2 reads SMNVEV (reference sequence). The germline V and J ends were trimmed by 3 bases and 8 bases, with 11 bases remaining between them. CDR3 sequence reads: CASSLASNHEQFF. For the CDR3, the DNA is TGTGCCAGCAGTTTGGCTAGCAACCATGAGCAGTTCTTC.

This clonotype was found many times. This rearrangement joins TRBV29-1 to TRBJ2-1, with D perhaps assigned TRBD1 or TRBD2 (6 bases each). V lost 7 bases and J lost 10, with 26 bases in between. CDR1 is SQVTM, CDR2 ANQGSEA, per germline. CDR3 length: 15 amino acids. The CDR3: CSGRGDPGQRKEQFF. DNA of the CDR3: TGCAGCGGTAGGGGGGACCCGGGCCAGAGAAAGGAGCAGTTCTTC.

The V and J genes are TRBV4-3 and TRBJ2-7, with a tentative D call TRBD2 (6 bases). Germline V gene lookup returns CDR1 LGHNA and CDR2 YSLEER. This CDR3 comprises 15 residues. Between the trimmed V and J ends, which lost 0 bases and 7 bases, there was a span of 16 bases. CDR3 amino acids: CASSQDWGVPTEQYF. CDR3 bases: TGCGCCAGCAGCCAAGATTGGGGGGTACCTACAGAGCAGTACTTC.

This clonotype was counted between two and nine times. The chain couples TRBV10-3 to TRBJ2-1; D is uncertain. The CDR3 is 11 amino acids. Germline V gene lookup returns CDR1 ENHRY and CDR2 SYGVKD. Trimming shortened V by 3 bases and J by 7 bases, and 4 bases separated the two germline ends. The CDR3 spells CAISDLNEQFF. The CDR3 DNA sequence: TGTGCCATCAGTGACCTGAATGAGCAGTTCTTC.

In its sample, this clonotype was seen many times. The chain recombines TRBV5-1 with TRBJ2-2; D ambiguous. CDR1 and CDR2 (germline): SGHRS, YFSETQ. Trimming shortened V by 9 bases and J by 3 bases, and 15 bases separated the two germline ends. CDR3 length equals 14 residues. The CDR3 DNA is TGCGCCACCTCCCTCCTGACACACACCGGGGAGCTGTTTTTT. Its translation is CATSLLTHTGELFF.

This clonotype showed up just a few times. The chain is built from TRBV6-5 and TRBJ2-1; 9 nucleotides line up with TRBD1. The junction had 12 bases not matched to a gene; V was cut back by 2 bases and J by 7 bases. Per the germline V gene, CDR1 is MNHEY and CDR2 is SVGAGI. The CDR3 is 17 residues long. This chain's CDR3 is CASSYTKAGTGFNEQFF. The DNA of the CDR3 is TGTGCCAGCAGTTACACAAAGGCCGGGACAGGGTTTAATGAGCAGTTCTTC.

This clonotype was seen ten or more times. This sequence joins TRBV5-1 and TRBJ2-1, with TRBD2 as a possible D gene (5 bases). The CDR3 is 13 residues long. The V end lost 3 bases, the J end lost 6 bases, and 10 bases lay between the germline ends. Germline CDR1 reads SGHRS; CDR2 reads YFSETQ. The CDR3: CASSWRRGNEQFF. The CDR3 DNA reads as TGCGCCAGCAGCTGGCGACGGGGCAATGAGCAGTTCTTC.

This clonotype was detected only a few times. This chain joins TRBV5-1 and TRBJ2-4; D possibly corresponds to TRBD1 (7 bases). Per germline, CDR1 SGHRS and CDR2 YFSETQ. This CDR3 is 18 amino acids long. V gave up 5 bases and J gave up 8 bases, with 29 bases separating them. Written as DNA, the CDR3 is TGCGCCAGCAGTCCGGCGGGGAAGGGGGCCCATAGCAAGGACATTCAGTACTTC. Translation gives CASSPAGKGAHSKDIQYF.

The genes are TRBV29-1 and TRBJ2-7; D not certain. CDR1 is SQVTM and CDR2 is ANQGSEA in the germline V gene. V lost 4 bases, J lost 2 bases, and 9 bases lay in between. CDR3 size: 12 residues. CDR3 amino acids: CSVVGITYEQYF. The DNA for the CDR3 is TGCAGCGTTGTTGGGATAACCTACGAGCAGTACTTC.

This clonotype was counted many times. The J gene is TRBJ2-3, the V gene TRBV12-3 or TRBV12-4, with a tentative D call TRBD1 (6 bases). CDR3 length equals 12 residues. Trimming pared 7 bases from V and 3 bases from J, leaving 8 bases between. The CDR3 region has the DNA TGTGCCAGCACAGACAGGACAGATACGCAGTATTTT. It codes for CASTDRTDTQYF.

This clonotype appeared many times. The CDR3 here is CASSSMSAEQFF. The DNA of the CDR3 is TGTGCCAGCAGCTCCATGAGCGCTGAGCAGTTCTTC. The V call is TRBV7-2, the J call TRBJ2-1; D gene ambiguous. Trimming took off 4 bases at V and 9 bases at J, with 10 bases between the two ends. CDR1 is SGHTA, CDR2 FQGNSA, per germline. The length of the CDR3 is 12 residues.

This clonotype was counted many times. V and J are TRBV7-8 and TRBJ1-6, with D hard to call. This CDR3 spans 16 amino acids. Trimming removed 3 bases from V and 5 bases from J, with 14 bases in between. Germline V CDR1 and CDR2: SGHVS, FQNEAQ. CDR3 protein: CASSFFSRADNSPLHF. Written as DNA, the CDR3 is TGTGCCAGCAGCTTTTTTAGTCGGGCAGATAATTCACCCCTCCACTTT.

This clonotype was counted many times. The chain joins TRBV7-9 to TRBJ2-5; maybe TRBD2 (5 bases). CDR1 and CDR2 from the germline V gene are SEHNR and FQNEAQ (reference sequence). The CDR3 sequence is 14 residues long. V dropped 5 bases and J dropped 2 bases, with 12 bases sitting between them. The CDR3 sequence is CASSPGLTQETQYF. In DNA form, the CDR3 reads TGTGCCAGCAGCCCAGGACTGACACAAGAGACCCAGTACTTC.

This clonotype came up a few times. The V call is TRBV11-3, the J call TRBJ2-1; 13 bases match TRBD2. CDR3 length: 15 amino acids. V was pared by 5 bases and J by 6 bases, with 4 bases of the junction left unmatched. Germline-derived CDR1 and CDR2 are SGHNT and YENEEA. The CDR3 DNA reads as TGTGCCAGCAGCCGACTAGCGGGGGGCCTCAATGAGCAGTTCTTC. Encoded protein: CASSRLAGGLNEQFF.

This clonotype was seen only a few times. The chain couples TRBV5-1 to TRBJ2-3; 7 bases are a match to TRBD1. The V gene's germline CDR1 is SGHRS and CDR2 YFSETQ. The CDR3 has 17 residues. V was pared by 4 bases and J by 0 bases, with 11 bases of the junction left unmatched. DNA of the CDR3: TGCGCCAGCAGCCTCAACCCGGGACAGCGAAGCACAGATACGCAGTATTTT. Its protein product is CASSLNPGQRSTDTQYF.

This clonotype appeared many times. V usage is TRBV29-1 and J usage is TRBJ1-4; 9 bases are a match to TRBD1. CDR3 length: 14 residues. Trimming at V came to 3 bases and at J to 10 bases, leaving 9 bases not matched to a gene. The germline CDR1 and CDR2 sequences are SQVTM and ANQGSEA. CDR3 in DNA: TGCAGCGTTGACAGGGGACAGGGTACCGGAAAACTGTTTTTT. Translating gives CSVDRGQGTGKLFF.

This clonotype was picked up a small number of times. The chain employs TRBV30 and TRBJ2-3; unclear D gene. Germline lookup yields CDR1 GTSNPN and CDR2 SVGIG (reference sequence). The CDR3 extends over 15 amino acids. V lost 2 bases to trimming and J lost 0 bases, with 12 bases between them. CDR3 in DNA: TGTGCCTGGAGTTCCAGCGCAGCTAGCACAGATACGCAGTATTTT. It specifies CAWSSSAASTDTQYF.

The table lists this clonotype with a few counts. The chain joins TRBV14 to TRBJ2-7, with 7 positions matching TRBD2. The ends lost 4 bases at V and 0 bases at J; junction bases unmatched: 6. CDR1 is SGHDN, CDR2 FVKESK, per germline. CDR3 length: 15 amino acids. CDR3 sequence (DNA): TGTGCCAGCAGCCTCCGGACTAGGAACTCCTACGAGCAGTACTTC. This encodes CASSLRTRNSYEQYF.

The chain recombines TRBV20-1 with TRBJ2-7, with a possible D match to TRBD2 (5 bases). The CDR3 loop spans 13 amino acids. V gave up 2 bases and J gave up 0 bases, with 8 bases separating them. Germline CDR1 DFQATT, CDR2 SNEGSKA (reference sequence). This chain's CDR3 is CSARRDSSYEQYF. CDR3 DNA sequence: TGCAGTGCTAGACGGGATAGCTCCTACGAGCAGTACTTC.

This clonotype turned up a few times. The rearrangement links TRBV7-2 to TRBJ2-7; perhaps TRBD1 as D (7 bases). Per germline, CDR1 SGHTA and CDR2 FQGNSA. The length of the CDR3 is 17 residues. Trimming removed 5 bases at V and 1 base at J, with 21 bases between. The CDR3 loop is CASSLPGGTAKSYEQYF. CDR3 nucleotides: TGTGCCAGCAGCCTACCCGGAGGGACAGCTAAATCCTACGAGCAGTACTTC.

This clonotype was detected only a few times. V is TRBV7-2 and J is TRBJ2-5; D is unresolved. V lost 4 bases and J 7 bases, leaving 13 bases between the germline ends. Germline CDR1 and CDR2: SGHTA and FQGNSA. The CDR3 consists of 13 residues. This CDR3 is CASSSPFFGTQYF. CDR3 sequence (DNA): TGTGCCAGCAGCTCCCCTTTCTTCGGGACCCAGTACTTC.

The CDR3 DNA follows: TGTGCCAGCAGTGAATCAAGGCAGTGGAATGAAAAACTGTTTTTT. Its translation is CASSESRQWNEKLFF. The chain uses TRBV25-1 and TRBJ1-4; D gene unclear. Germline V gives CDR1 MGHDK, CDR2 SYGVNS. The CDR3 contains 15 residues. The V and J ends lost 1 base and 5 bases respectively, with 11 bases between them.

This chain's CDR3 is CASSDPGTPGFEQYF. The CDR3 nucleotides are TGTGCCAGCAGTGATCCTGGGACCCCTGGGTTCGAGCAGTACTTC. This chain uses TRBV28 with TRBJ2-7; D might be TRBD1 or TRBD2, each matching 5 bases. Germline CDR1 is MDHEN and CDR2 is SYDVKM. V dropped 5 bases and J dropped 6 bases, with 20 bases sitting between them. CDR3 size: 15 residues.

This clonotype was seen only a few times. CDR3 nucleotide sequence: TGTGCCAGCAGCTTAGTGCCAGAACAGAGCTACGAGCAGTACTTC. Translation: CASSLVPEQSYEQYF. The chain has TRBV7-8 and TRBJ2-7; D ambiguous. V dropped 1 base and J dropped 3 bases, with 13 bases sitting between them. The length of the CDR3 is 15 residues. CDR1 and CDR2 from the germline V gene are SGHVS and FQNEAQ. The variable domain in full, completed from reference TRBV7-8 and TRBJ2-7, reads GAGVSQSPRYKVAKRGQDVALRCDPISGHVSLFWYQQALGQGPEFLTYFQNEAQLDKSGLPSDRFFAERPEGSVSTLKIQRTQQEDSAVYLCASSLVPEQSYEQYFGPGTRLTVT.

This clonotype has only a few counts. CDR3 loop: CASTTGHIYGYTF. The CDR3 DNA follows: TGTGCCAGCACTACGGGCCATATCTATGGCTACACCTTC. The chain couples TRBV28 to TRBJ1-2, with unresolved D. This CDR3 is built from 13 residues. The ends were cut back, 7 bases at V and 4 bases at J, with 13 bases in the middle. The germline CDR1 and CDR2 sequences are MDHEN and SYDVKM.

This clonotype showed up just once. The chain employs TRBV7-2 and TRBJ2-1; the D gene is possibly TRBD2 (6 bases). V was clipped by 5 bases and J by 1 base, with 12 bases between them. CDR1 is SGHTA, CDR2 FQGNSA, per germline. The CDR3 sequence is 15 residues long. The CDR3 region has the DNA TGTGCCAGCAGCCCCCGTGCGGGGTCCTACAATGAGCAGTTCTTC. Protein sequence: CASSPRAGSYNEQFF.